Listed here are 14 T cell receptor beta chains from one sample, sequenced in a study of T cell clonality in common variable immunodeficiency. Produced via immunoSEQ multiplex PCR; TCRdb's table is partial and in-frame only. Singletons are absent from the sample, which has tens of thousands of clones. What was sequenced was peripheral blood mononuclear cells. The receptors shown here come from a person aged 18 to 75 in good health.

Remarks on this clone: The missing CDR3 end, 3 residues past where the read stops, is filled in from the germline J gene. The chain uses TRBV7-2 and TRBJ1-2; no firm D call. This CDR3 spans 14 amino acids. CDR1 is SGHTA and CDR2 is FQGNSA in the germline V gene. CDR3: CASSLVLVNYDYTF. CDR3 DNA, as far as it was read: TGTGCCAGCAGCTTAGTTCTAGTGAACTACGAC.

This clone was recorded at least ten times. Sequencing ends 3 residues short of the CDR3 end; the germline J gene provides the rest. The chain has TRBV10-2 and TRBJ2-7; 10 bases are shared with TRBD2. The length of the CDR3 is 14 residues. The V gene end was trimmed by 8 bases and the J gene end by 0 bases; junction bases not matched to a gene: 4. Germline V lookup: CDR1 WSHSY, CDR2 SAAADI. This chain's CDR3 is CASALAGRSYEQYF. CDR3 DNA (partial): TGCGCCAGCGCACTAGCGGGGCGCTCCTACGAG.

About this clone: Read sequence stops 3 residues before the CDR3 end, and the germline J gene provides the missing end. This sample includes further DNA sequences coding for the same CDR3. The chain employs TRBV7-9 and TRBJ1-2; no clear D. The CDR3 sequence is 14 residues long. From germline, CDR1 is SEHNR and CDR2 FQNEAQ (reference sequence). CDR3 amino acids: CASTRAGDPDTYTF. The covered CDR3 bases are TGTGCCAGCACCCGAGCGGGAGACCCAGATACA.

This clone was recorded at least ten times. This chain's CDR3 is CASSSGTPNYGYTF. Partial CDR3 DNA: TGTGCCAGCAGCTCGGGGACACCTAACTATGGC. The gene calls are TRBV7-9 and TRBJ1-2; possibly TRBD1 for D (6 bases). The sequence runs out 3 residues before the end of the CDR3; the remainder is reconstructed from the germline J gene. Germline CDR1 SEHNR, CDR2 FQNEAQ (reference sequence). CDR3 length: 14 residues. Trimming left V 4 bases short and J 0 bases short, with 9 bases between.

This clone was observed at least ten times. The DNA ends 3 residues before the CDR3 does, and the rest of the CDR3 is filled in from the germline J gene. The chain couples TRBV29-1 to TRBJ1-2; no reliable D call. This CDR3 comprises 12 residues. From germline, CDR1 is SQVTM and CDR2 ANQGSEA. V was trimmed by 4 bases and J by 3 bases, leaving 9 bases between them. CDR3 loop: CSVGPPDYGYTF. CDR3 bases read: TGCAGCGTTGGCCCCCCGGACTATGGC. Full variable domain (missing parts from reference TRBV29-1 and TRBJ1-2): SAVISQKPSRDICQRGTSLTIQCQVDSQVTMMFWYRQQPGQSLTLIATANQGSEATYESGFVIDKFPISRPNLTFSTLTVSNMSPEDSSIYLCSVGPPDYGYTFGSGTRLTVV.

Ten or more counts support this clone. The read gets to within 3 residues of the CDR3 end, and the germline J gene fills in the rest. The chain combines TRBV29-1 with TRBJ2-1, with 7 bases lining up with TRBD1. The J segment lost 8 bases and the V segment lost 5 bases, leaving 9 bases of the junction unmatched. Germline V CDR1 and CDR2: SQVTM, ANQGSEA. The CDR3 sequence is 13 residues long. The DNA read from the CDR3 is TGCAGCGTTCCCTCGGACAGGTACTATGAG. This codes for CSVPSDRYYE. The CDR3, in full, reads CSVPSDRYYEQFF.

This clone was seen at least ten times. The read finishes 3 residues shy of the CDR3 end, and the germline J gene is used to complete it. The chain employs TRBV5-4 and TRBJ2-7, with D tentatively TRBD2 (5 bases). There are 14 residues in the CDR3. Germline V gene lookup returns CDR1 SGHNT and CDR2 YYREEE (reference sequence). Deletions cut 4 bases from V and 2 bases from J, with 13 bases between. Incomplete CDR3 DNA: TGTGCCAGCAGCGCCCGAGGGTCCCCCTACGAG. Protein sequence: CASSARGSPYE. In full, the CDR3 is CASSARGSPYEQYF.

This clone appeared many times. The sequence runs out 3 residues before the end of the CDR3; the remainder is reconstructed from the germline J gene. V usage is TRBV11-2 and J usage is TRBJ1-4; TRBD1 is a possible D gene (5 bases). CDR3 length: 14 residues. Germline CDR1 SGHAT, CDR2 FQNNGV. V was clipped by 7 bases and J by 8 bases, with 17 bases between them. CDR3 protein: CASTLRGSYEKLFF. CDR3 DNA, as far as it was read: TGTGCCAGCACCCTTAGGGGTTCTTACGAAAAA.

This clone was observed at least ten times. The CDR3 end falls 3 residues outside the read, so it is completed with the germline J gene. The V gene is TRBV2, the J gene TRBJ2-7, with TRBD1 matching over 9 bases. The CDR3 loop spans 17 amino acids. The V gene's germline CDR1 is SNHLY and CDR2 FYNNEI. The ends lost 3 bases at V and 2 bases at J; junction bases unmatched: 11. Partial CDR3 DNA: TGTGCCAGCAGTGAGGACTTCATGGGGGACAGGGCCTACGAG. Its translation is CASSEDFMGDRAYE. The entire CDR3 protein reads CASSEDFMGDRAYEQYF.

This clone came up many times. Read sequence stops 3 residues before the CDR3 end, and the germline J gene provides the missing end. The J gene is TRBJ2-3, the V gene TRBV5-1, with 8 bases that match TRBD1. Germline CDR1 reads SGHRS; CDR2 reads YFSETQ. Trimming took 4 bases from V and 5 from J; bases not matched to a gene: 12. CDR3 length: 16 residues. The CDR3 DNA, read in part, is TGCGCCAGCAGCCGAGAGGGACAGGCTACATTAGATACG. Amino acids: CASSREGQATLDT. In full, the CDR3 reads CASSREGQATLDTQYF. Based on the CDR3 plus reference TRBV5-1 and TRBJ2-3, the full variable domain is KAGVTQTPRYLIKTRGQQVTLSCSPISGHRSVSWYQQTPGQGLQFLFEYFSETQRNKGNFPGRFSGRQFSNSRSEMNVSTLELGDSALYLCASSREGQATLDTQYFGPGTRLTVL.

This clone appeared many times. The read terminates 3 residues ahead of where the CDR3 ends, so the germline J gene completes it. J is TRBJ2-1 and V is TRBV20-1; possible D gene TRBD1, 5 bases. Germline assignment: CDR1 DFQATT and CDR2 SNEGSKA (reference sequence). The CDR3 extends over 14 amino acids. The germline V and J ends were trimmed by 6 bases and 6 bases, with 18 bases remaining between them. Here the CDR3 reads CSAAGQSNANEQFF. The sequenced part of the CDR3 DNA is TGCAGTGCCGCAGGACAAAGTAATGCCAATGAG.

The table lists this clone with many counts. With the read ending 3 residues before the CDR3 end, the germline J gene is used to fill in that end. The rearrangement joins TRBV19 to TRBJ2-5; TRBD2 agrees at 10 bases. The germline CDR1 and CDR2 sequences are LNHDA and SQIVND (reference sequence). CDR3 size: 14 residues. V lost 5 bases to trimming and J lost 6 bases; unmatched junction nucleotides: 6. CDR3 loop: CASSPRTSGQTQYF. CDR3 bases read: TGTGCCAGTAGTCCACGGACTAGCGGACAGACC.

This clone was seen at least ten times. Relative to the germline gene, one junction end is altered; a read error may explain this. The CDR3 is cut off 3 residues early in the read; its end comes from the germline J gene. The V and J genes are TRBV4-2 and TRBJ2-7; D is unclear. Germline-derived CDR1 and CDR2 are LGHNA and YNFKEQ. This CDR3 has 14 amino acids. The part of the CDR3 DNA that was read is TGCGCCAGCAGCCACCGGGTCCCGTACTACGAG. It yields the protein CASSHRVPYYE. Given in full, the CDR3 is CASSHRVPYYEQYF.

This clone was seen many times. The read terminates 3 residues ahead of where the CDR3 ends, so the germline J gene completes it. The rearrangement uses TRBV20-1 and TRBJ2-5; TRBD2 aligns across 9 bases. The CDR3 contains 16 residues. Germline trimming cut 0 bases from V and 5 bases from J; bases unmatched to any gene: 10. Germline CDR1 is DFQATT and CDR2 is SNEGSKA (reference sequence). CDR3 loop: CSAREGSLAGTETQYF. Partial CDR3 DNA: TGCAGTGCTAGAGAGGGGAGCCTAGCGGGGACCGAGACC.